This is a list of T cell receptor beta chains from one sample in a study of response to subunit inactivated influenza vaccine. TCRdb passed the RT-PCR reads through MiXCR, listing each CDR3 protein once. The table includes hundreds of thousands of distinct CDR3 sequences, approximately 14% detected once. Source: PBMCs from blood, taken 11 to 12 days after vaccination. The receptors derive from a man aged 45-65 years who received an inactivated influenza vaccine. Both conserved end residues are part of each CDR3. D genes are given only for firm matches. The size of a clone is reported for some rows only, either as once, few or many, or as a class for expanded clones.

cdr3_nt	cdr3_aa	d_call	clone_size	v_call	j_call
TGTGCCAGCAGTTACTCGATTTACGGGGCGGGTCAGCCCCAGCATTTT	CASSYSIYGAGQPQHF	NA	NA	TRBV6-5	TRBJ1-5
TGTGCCACCAGTGATCCCGGCGCAGGGGGCGAAATCTACGAGCAGTACTTC	CATSDPGAGGEIYEQYF	TRBD1	NA	TRBV24-1	TRBJ2-7
TGTGCCAGCAGCGTCAGGGGGACCAACCAAGAGACCCAGTACTTC	CASSVRGTNQETQYF	TRBD1	NA	TRBV7-8	TRBJ2-5
TGTGCCAGCAGCCCCAGGGACCGGAACACCGGGGAGCTGTTTTTT	CASSPRDRNTGELFF	NA	many	TRBV7-9	TRBJ2-2
TGCAGTGCTAGAGATCTTGACACCGGGGAGCTGTTTTTT	CSARDLDTGELFF	NA	few	TRBV20-1	TRBJ2-2
TGTGCCAGCAGCGTGGTAGATGGGTACTACAATGAGCAGTTCTTC	CASSVVDGYYNEQFF	NA	few	TRBV9	TRBJ2-1
TGTGCCAGCTCACCACAGGCAATTCAGCAGTTCTTC	CASSPQAIQQFF	NA	NA	TRBV18	TRBJ2-1
TGCAGCGTTGCGACAGGGTTGTCAAGCATTCAGTACTTC	CSVATGLSSIQYF	TRBD1	few	TRBV29-1	TRBJ2-4
TGTGCCAGCAGCCTCCGGACTAGCGGGGGGGCCGGGGAGCTGTTTTTT	CASSLRTSGGAGELFF	TRBD2	NA	TRBV4-2	TRBJ2-2
TGCAGTGCAGGTCCTCCGGGACACAGCTACGAGCAGTACTTC	CSAGPPGHSYEQYF	NA	few	TRBV20-1	TRBJ2-7
TGCAGTGCTAACGAACAGCTTATGAACACTGAAGCTTTCTTT	CSANEQLMNTEAFF	NA	NA	TRBV20-1	TRBJ1-1
TGCGCCAGCAGCGCAACCGTAGCGGGAGAGACCTACAATGAGCAGTTCTTC	CASSATVAGETYNEQFF	TRBD2	NA	TRBV5-1	TRBJ2-1
TGTGCCAGCAGTTACCCGTCGGGTAGCGGGAGTTACGAGCAGTACTTC	CASSYPSGSGSYEQYF	TRBD2	NA	TRBV6-5	TRBJ2-7
TGTGCCAGCAGTTTTACCGGGACAGGGGATTCTAACTATGGCTACACCTTC	CASSFTGTGDSNYGYTF	TRBD1	NA	TRBV12-3/TRBV12-4	TRBJ1-2
TGTGCCAGCAGTACGGCCGGGACACCTAGCTCCTACGAGCAGTACTTC	CASSTAGTPSSYEQYF	NA	NA	TRBV6-1	TRBJ2-7
TGTGCCAGCACGGAACATAACAGGGGGCGAAGGCCCCAGCATTTT	CASTEHNRGRRPQHF	TRBD1	many	TRBV27	TRBJ1-5
TGCGCCAGCACGAAAGGCTGGTCTAGCGGAGCCCTATACAATGAGCAGTTCTTC	CASTKGWSSGALYNEQFF	TRBD2	NA	TRBV5-1	TRBJ2-1
TGTGCCACCAGCAGGTATACGGGTGACGGGTTCTCCTACGAGCAGTACTTC	CATSRYTGDGFSYEQYF	NA	NA	TRBV15	TRBJ2-7
TGCGCCAGCAGCCAAGGATCTTGGGGTTACGAGCAGTACTTC	CASSQGSWGYEQYF	NA	NA	TRBV4-1	TRBJ2-7
TGCGCCAGCAGCTCACCGGACAGGCTAACTTGGGATACGCAGTATTTT	CASSSPDRLTWDTQYF	TRBD1	many	TRBV5-1	TRBJ2-3
TGCAGTGCTAGGGCGGGAGGGCTTGGTGAGCAGTTCTTC	CSARAGGLGEQFF	TRBD2	few	TRBV20-1	TRBJ2-1
TGCGCCAGCAGCCCTCCACTAGCGGGGAGTCGTGATACGCAGTATTTT	CASSPPLAGSRDTQYF	TRBD2	NA	TRBV5-1	TRBJ2-3
TGCAGCGTGGAGACAGGGGGTAACTATGGCTACACCTTC	CSVETGGNYGYTF	TRBD1	NA	TRBV29-1	TRBJ1-2
TGTGCCAGCAGGTACAGGGGCCCAGCTCAACAGCCCCAGCATTTT	CASRYRGPAQQPQHF	TRBD1	few	TRBV6-5	TRBJ1-5
TGTGCCAGCAGGCTCAGGGGGGGCGGCTCGGAGACCCAGTACTTC	CASRLRGGGSETQYF	NA	NA	TRBV6-1	TRBJ2-5
TGCGCCAGCAGCATAGGGACTAGCGGGAGAGATGAGCAGTTCTTC	CASSIGTSGRDEQFF	TRBD2	many	TRBV5-1	TRBJ2-1
TGTGCCTGGAGTGCGGGGTTTGGGGGCCGCTCCTACAATGAGCAGTTCTTC	CAWSAGFGGRSYNEQFF	NA	NA	TRBV30	TRBJ2-1
TGTGCCAGCAGCTCCATAGGAACTAGGAGCTCCTACAATGAGCAGTTCTTC	CASSSIGTRSSYNEQFF	NA	NA	TRBV5-5	TRBJ2-1
TGCAGCGTTGGAGCATCCTTTACCTACAATGAGCAGTTCTTC	CSVGASFTYNEQFF	NA	few	TRBV29-1	TRBJ2-1
TGTGCCAGCAGCCCGAGGACGGGACGGCTTGGGACTAGCGGTTGGACGGGTCGCACAGATACGCAGTATTTT	CASSPRTGRLGTSGWTGRTDTQYF	TRBD2	NA	TRBV14	TRBJ2-3
TGTGCCATCAGTGAGTACCACAGGGATTCAGATACGCAGTATTTT	CAISEYHRDSDTQYF	NA	NA	TRBV10-3	TRBJ2-3
TGTGCCACCAGCAGAATAGCGGGACTTACCTACAATGAGCAGTTCTTC	CATSRIAGLTYNEQFF	TRBD2	NA	TRBV15	TRBJ2-1
TGTGCCAGCAGTTTCGTAGCGGGCGGGGAGCTGTTTTTT	CASSFVAGGELFF	TRBD2	many	TRBV12-3/TRBV12-4	TRBJ2-2
TGCGCCAGCAGCTCCGGGTCCCAGGGGGCCTACGAGCAGTACTTC	CASSSGSQGAYEQYF	TRBD1	few	TRBV5-1	TRBJ2-7
TGTGCCAGCAGCCTGGCCTCAGATGGAAACACCATATATTTT	CASSLASDGNTIYF	NA	few	TRBV27	TRBJ1-3
TGTGCCACCAGCAGAGGTCGACCGTCATTGGGAGAGACCCAGTACTTC	CATSRGRPSLGETQYF	NA	NA	TRBV15	TRBJ2-5
TGTGCCAGCAGTCGGTCAGGGGCGGATGCTGAAGCTTTCTTT	CASSRSGADAEAFF	NA	NA	TRBV6-1	TRBJ1-1
TGCAGCGTGACAAGCGGGGGACCCTACGAGCAGTACTTC	CSVTSGGPYEQYF	TRBD2	few	TRBV29-1	TRBJ2-7
TGTGCCAGCAGCCAAGGCGGACTAAGGGGCTACGAGCAGTACTTC	CASSQGGLRGYEQYF	NA	NA	TRBV3-1	TRBJ2-7
TGTGCCAGCAGTCTACCGGGGAGGGTCGCCGACACTGAAGCTTTCTTT	CASSLPGRVADTEAFF	NA	NA	TRBV6-2/TRBV6-3	TRBJ1-1
TGCAGTGCATCACCGAAAATTAGCGGGACAGATACGCAGTATTTT	CSASPKISGTDTQYF	TRBD2	NA	TRBV20-1	TRBJ2-3
TGTGCCAGTGTGGGGGGTTTTGGCTACACCTTC	CASVGGFGYTF	NA	NA	TRBV28	TRBJ1-2
TGTGCCAGCAGCCATCTGCCGGGACTAGCGGGAACAGATACGCAGTATTTT	CASSHLPGLAGTDTQYF	TRBD2	NA	TRBV3-1	TRBJ2-3
TGTGCCACCAGCAGACTCGGACAAGTCGCCTCCTACGAGCAGTACTTC	CATSRLGQVASYEQYF	NA	NA	TRBV15	TRBJ2-7
TGTGCCAGCAGCCCCCCCGTCGGGCGGGAGGGCCGAAAATCAGACTACAATGAGCAGTTCTTC	CASSPPVGREGRKSDYNEQFF	TRBD2	NA	TRBV9	TRBJ2-1
TGTGCCAGCAGCCTACCCCCCCTAGCCGACTCCTACAATGAGCAGTTCTTC	CASSLPPLADSYNEQFF	NA	few	TRBV11-2	TRBJ2-1
TGTGCCAGCAGTTTAGCGCCACATGGGGGGAACTATGGCTACACCTTC	CASSLAPHGGNYGYTF	NA	NA	TRBV12-3/TRBV12-4	TRBJ1-2